These 14 T cell receptor beta chains came from one sample sequenced in a study of CD8 T cells in Susac syndrome. RNA, at about 0.45 to 1 ug, was reverse transcribed with random hexamers. Each CDR3 protein gets one entry after TCRdb re-called the immunoSEQ multiplex PCR reads with MiXCR. In the table there are roughly 200,000 distinct CDR3 sequences, roughly nine tenths of which are singletons. Material for sequencing was CD4+ T cells from PBMCs. The receptors shown here come from a human donor with Susac syndrome.

The rearrangement joins TRBV6-5 to TRBJ1-2; 10 bases map to TRBD1. CDR3 length: 14 residues. With V trimmed by 2 bases and J by 7 bases, 4 bases remained unmatched. Germline loops: CDR1 MNHEY, CDR2 SVGAGI. The CDR3 is CASSYLGQGGGYTF. DNA for the CDR3: TGTGCCAGCAGTTACCTCGGACAGGGGGGTGGCTACACCTTC.

This clonotype was picked up one time. The chain employs TRBV9 and TRBJ2-5, with 7 bases matching TRBD1. J lost 5 bases, V lost 0 bases, and 7 bases had no gene match. The CDR3 length is 15 residues. Germline lookup yields CDR1 SGDLS and CDR2 YYNGEE. The CDR3 loop reads CASSVVGQGDETQYF. The CDR3 DNA sequence: TGTGCCAGCAGCGTAGTGGGGCAGGGGGATGAGACCCAGTACTTC.

This chain connects TRBV20-1 to TRBJ2-1; D is perhaps TRBD1 (5 bases). The CDR3 runs to 16 residues. V lost 6 bases and J lost 5, with 23 bases in between. CDR1 and CDR2 (germline): DFQATT, SNEGSKA (reference sequence). CDR3 loop: CSARTLDSLQHNEQFF. In DNA form, the CDR3 reads TGCAGTGCCCGGACCCTAGACAGCCTTCAACACAATGAGCAGTTCTTC.

The chain combines TRBV19 with TRBJ1-4; no firm D call. CDR1 is LNHDA, CDR2 SQIVND, per germline (reference sequence). Trimming left V 8 bases short and J 5 bases short, with 9 bases between. The CDR3 consists of 12 residues. The CDR3 nucleotides are TGTGCCAGTCAGGACCGGAATGAAAAACTGTTTTTT. This translates into CASQDRNEKLFF.

J is TRBJ1-1 and V is TRBV27; D possibly corresponds to TRBD1 (5 bases). CDR1 is MNHEY, CDR2 SMNVEV, per germline (reference sequence). Trimming removed 2 bases from V and 4 bases from J, with 14 bases in between. The CDR3 extends over 15 amino acids. For the CDR3, the DNA is TGTGCCAGCAGTTTAAGGGAGGGGTTGGGCACTGAAGCTTTCTTT. Protein product: CASSLREGLGTEAFF.

The V gene is TRBV5-4, the J gene TRBJ1-2; 9 positions match TRBD1. With V trimmed by 2 bases and J by 4 bases, 3 bases remained unmatched. Germline V CDR1 and CDR2: SGHNT, YYREEE (reference sequence). There are 14 residues in the CDR3. This CDR3 reads CASSFAGQGYGYTF. The CDR3 DNA reads TGTGCCAGCAGCTTTGCGGGACAGGGCTATGGCTACACCTTC.

The chain employs TRBV4-2 and TRBJ1-1, with D perhaps matching TRBD1 (5 bases). The germline V and J ends were trimmed by 0 bases and 3 bases, with 8 bases remaining between them. Germline V gene lookup returns CDR1 LGHNA and CDR2 YNFKEQ. The CDR3 sequence is 14 residues long. The CDR3 nucleotides read TGTGCCAGCAGCCAAGATATGGGGGACACTGAAGCTTTCTTT. Protein product: CASSQDMGDTEAFF.

J is TRBJ1-6 and V is TRBV15; TRBD1 matches at 10 bases. Germline CDR1 LNHNV, CDR2 YYDKDF (reference sequence). V shed 0 bases, J shed 9 bases, and the junction held 17 bases outside the gene matches. CDR3 length: 20 amino acids. CDR3 nucleotide sequence: TGTGCCACCAGCAGAGATCACCAGGGACAGGGGAGGATCAATAGTTCACCCCTCCACTTT. Residues: CATSRDHQGQGRINSSPLHF. The full variable domain, with the rest looked up from reference TRBV15 and TRBJ1-6, is DAMVIQNPRYQVTQFGKPVTLSCSQTLNHNVMYWYQQKSSQAPKLLFHYYDKDFNNEADTPDNFQSRRPNTSFCFLDIRSPGLGDTAMYLCATSRDHQGQGRINSSPLHFGNGTRLTVT.

The chain joins TRBV2 to TRBJ2-2; no firm D call. The CDR3 is 13 amino acids. Germline V gene lookup returns CDR1 SNHLY and CDR2 FYNNEI. With 8 bases removed from V and 1 base from J, the gap between germline ends came to 8 bases. The CDR3 DNA reads TGTGCCAGCCGTACTCAGAACACCGGGGAGCTGTTTTTT. It encodes CASRTQNTGELFF.

This clonotype was seen only once. J is TRBJ2-3 and V is TRBV27; TRBD2 agrees at 7 bases. The germline gives CDR1 MNHEY, CDR2 SMNVEV (reference sequence). V shed 7 bases and J 0 bases; nucleotides not matched to a gene: 10. This CDR3 spans 16 amino acids. DNA of the CDR3: TGTGCCAGCAATCCGGGACTAAGAAAAAGCACAGATACGCAGTATTTT. Its protein product is CASNPGLRKSTDTQYF.

V usage is TRBV5-6 and J usage is TRBJ1-5; no firm D call. Germline values: CDR1 SGHDT, CDR2 YYEEEE. The CDR3 runs 13 residues. Trimming removed 4 bases at V and 6 bases at J, with 11 bases between. CDR3 DNA sequence: TGTGCCAGCAGCCCACCCTTGGGTCAGCCCCAGCATTTT. Translation gives CASSPPLGQPQHF.

The chain employs TRBV12-3 or TRBV12-4 and TRBJ2-3; D is undetermined. The CDR3 spans 13 residues. Trimming removed 8 bases from V and 0 bases from J, with 9 bases in between. DNA of the CDR3: TGTGCCAGCGGGCGCAGCAGCACAGATACGCAGTATTTT. This encodes CASGRSSTDTQYF.

The rearrangement joins TRBV5-4 to TRBJ2-1, with 8 bases matching TRBD2. CDR3 length: 16 residues. CDR1 and CDR2 (germline): SGHNT, YYREEE (reference sequence). The J segment lost 6 bases and the V segment lost 4 bases, leaving 12 bases of the junction unmatched. The CDR3 DNA reads as TGTGCCAGCAGCCCATGGACGGGGGGGAACGCCAATGAGCAGTTCTTC. Translation gives CASSPWTGGNANEQFF.

The V call is TRBV23-1, the J call TRBJ1-6; TRBD1 might be the D (5 bases). TRBV23-1 belongs to the ORF category, with a function that is uncertain. Trimming took 11 bases from V and 4 from J, leaving 18 bases between them. CDR3 length: 15 residues. The CDR3 DNA is TGCGCCGGACGTCGGGGGGAGAATTATAATTCACCCCTCCACTTT. Encoded protein: CAGRRGENYNSPLHF.